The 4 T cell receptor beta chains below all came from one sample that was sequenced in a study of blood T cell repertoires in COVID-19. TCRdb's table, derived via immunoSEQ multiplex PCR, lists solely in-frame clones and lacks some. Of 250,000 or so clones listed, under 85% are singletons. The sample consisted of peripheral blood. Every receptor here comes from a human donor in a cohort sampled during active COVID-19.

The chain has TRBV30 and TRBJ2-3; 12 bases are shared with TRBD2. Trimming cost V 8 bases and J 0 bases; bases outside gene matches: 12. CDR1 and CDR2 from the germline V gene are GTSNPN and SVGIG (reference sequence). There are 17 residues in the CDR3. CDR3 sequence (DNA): TGTGCCGAGGAGCTACTAGCGGGAGGTCCTAGCACAGATACGCAGTATTTT. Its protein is CAEELLAGGPSTDTQYF. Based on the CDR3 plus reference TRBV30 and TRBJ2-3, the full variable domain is SQTIHQWPATLVQPVGSPLSLECTVEGTSNPNLYWYRQAAGRGLQLLFYSVGIGQISSEVPQNLSASRPQDRQFILSSKKLLLSDSGFYLCAEELLAGGPSTDTQYFGPGTRLTVL.

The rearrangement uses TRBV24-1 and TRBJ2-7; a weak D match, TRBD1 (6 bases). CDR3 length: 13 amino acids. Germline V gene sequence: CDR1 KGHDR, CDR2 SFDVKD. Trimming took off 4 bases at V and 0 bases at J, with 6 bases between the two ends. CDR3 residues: CATSETGSYEQYF. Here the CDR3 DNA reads TGTGCCACCAGTGAGACAGGCTCCTACGAGCAGTACTTC.

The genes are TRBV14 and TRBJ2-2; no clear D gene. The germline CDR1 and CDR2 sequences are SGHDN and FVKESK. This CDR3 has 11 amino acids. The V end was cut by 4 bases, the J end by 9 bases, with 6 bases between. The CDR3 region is CASSRSWELFF. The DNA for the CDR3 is TGTGCCAGCAGCCGTTCCTGGGAGCTGTTTTTT.

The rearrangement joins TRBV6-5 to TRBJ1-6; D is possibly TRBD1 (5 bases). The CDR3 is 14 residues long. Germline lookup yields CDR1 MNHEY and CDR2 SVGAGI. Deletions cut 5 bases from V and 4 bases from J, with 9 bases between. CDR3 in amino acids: CASSTGRYNSPLHF. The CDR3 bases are TGTGCCAGCAGTACAGGTCGATATAATTCACCCCTCCACTTT.